This is a list of T cell receptor beta chains from one sample in a study of cytomegalovirus exposure and HLA in healthy donors. The data were produced by immunoSEQ multiplex PCR, yet TCRdb's version contains in-frame clones alone and is incomplete. This sample has about 190,000 clones, with more than 70% found just once. Sequenced material: PBMCs. The source of these receptors is a woman in her forties in good health and CMV-seronegative. CDR3s include the opening cysteine and the closing phenylalanine or tryptophan. Each record gives: J gene, V gene, clone size, D gene, CDR3 protein, CDR3 DNA. The D gene is left open where the match is weak. A clone size is listed for some rows: how often the clone was seen (once, few, many), or a class if it is expanded.

j_gene: TRBJ2-1
v_gene: TRBV9
abundance: .
d_gene: TRBD2
CDR3aa: CASSVEGLAGSNEQFF
CDR3nt: TGTGCCAGCAGCGTAGAGGGACTAGCGGGGTCCAATGAGCAGTTCTTC

j_gene: TRBJ1-3
v_gene: TRBV19
abundance: .
d_gene: .
CDR3aa: CASSMGSSGNTIYF
CDR3nt: TGTGCCAGTAGTATGGGGAGCTCTGGAAACACCATATATTTT

j_gene: TRBJ2-5
v_gene: TRBV14
abundance: .
d_gene: .
CDR3aa: CASSQVGETQYF
CDR3nt: TGTGCCAGCAGCCAAGTCGGGGAGACCCAGTACTTC

j_gene: TRBJ1-5
v_gene: TRBV11-3
abundance: .
d_gene: .
CDR3aa: CASSFTLRVFRNQPQHF
CDR3nt: TGTGCCAGCAGCTTTACTCTGCGGGTTTTTCGCAATCAGCCCCAGCATTTT

j_gene: TRBJ1-2
v_gene: TRBV5-4
abundance: .
d_gene: .
CDR3aa: CASSLVLGSARGYGYTF
CDR3nt: TGTGCCAGCAGCTTGGTTTTAGGTTCGGCTCGCGGCTATGGCTACACCTTC

j_gene: TRBJ1-1
v_gene: TRBV2
abundance: .
d_gene: TRBD1
CDR3aa: CASSLGQGNTEAFF
CDR3nt: TGTGCCAGCAGCCTCGGACAGGGAAACACTGAAGCTTTCTTT

j_gene: TRBJ2-2
v_gene: TRBV9
abundance: .
d_gene: TRBD1
CDR3aa: CASSLRTGTTGELFF
CDR3nt: TGTGCCAGCAGCCTAAGGACAGGGACCACCGGGGAGCTGTTTTTT

j_gene: TRBJ1-2
v_gene: TRBV6-6
abundance: .
d_gene: .
CDR3aa: CASSPGHDFGYTF
CDR3nt: TGTGCCAGCAGTCCTGGACATGATTTTGGCTACACCTTC

j_gene: TRBJ2-2
v_gene: TRBV5-4
abundance: few
d_gene: TRBD2
CDR3aa: CASSLALAGNTGELFF
CDR3nt: TGTGCCAGCAGCCTTGCTCTAGCGGGAAACACCGGGGAGCTGTTTTTT

j_gene: TRBJ1-4
v_gene: TRBV10-3
abundance: .
d_gene: TRBD1
CDR3aa: CAIKADRVSEKLFF
CDR3nt: TGTGCCATCAAAGCGGACAGGGTTAGTGAAAAACTGTTTTTT

j_gene: TRBJ1-4
v_gene: TRBV30
abundance: .
d_gene: .
CDR3aa: CAWTGGSFNEKLFF
CDR3nt: TGTGCCTGGACAGGAGGTAGCTTTAATGAAAAACTGTTTTTT

j_gene: TRBJ1-2
v_gene: TRBV18
abundance: .
d_gene: TRBD1
CDR3aa: CASSQTGPDGYTF
CDR3nt: TGTGCCAGCTCACAGACAGGGCCTGACGGCTACACCTTC

j_gene: TRBJ2-5
v_gene: TRBV6-5
abundance: .
d_gene: .
CDR3aa: CASHRVRQETQYF
CDR3nt: TGTGCCAGCCACAGGGTCCGCCAAGAGACCCAGTACTTC

j_gene: TRBJ1-4
v_gene: TRBV7-6
abundance: .
d_gene: .
CDR3aa: CASSLRGYEKLFF
CDR3nt: TGTGCCAGCAGCTTACGCGGTTATGAAAAACTGTTTTTT

j_gene: TRBJ1-2
v_gene: TRBV9
abundance: .
d_gene: .
CDR3aa: CASSPRDGGAYGYTF
CDR3nt: TGTGCCAGCAGCCCCCGGGATGGAGGGGCCTATGGCTACACCTTC

j_gene: TRBJ1-1
v_gene: TRBV11-3
abundance: few
d_gene: TRBD1
CDR3aa: CASRTGRDTEAFF
CDR3nt: TGTGCCAGCCGGACAGGGAGGGACACTGAAGCTTTCTTT

j_gene: TRBJ1-3
v_gene: TRBV27
abundance: .
d_gene: TRBD1
CDR3aa: CASSLSRTGGAGNTIYF
CDR3nt: TGTGCCAGCAGTTTATCGCGAACAGGGGGCGCGGGAAACACCATATATTTT

j_gene: TRBJ1-4
v_gene: TRBV4-1
abundance: .
d_gene: .
CDR3aa: CASSQLGGAEAEKLFF
CDR3nt: TGCGCCAGCAGCCAACTAGGCGGGGCGGAGGCTGAAAAACTGTTTTTT

j_gene: TRBJ1-4
v_gene: TRBV29-1
abundance: once
d_gene: TRBD1
CDR3aa: CSVAASGGEKLFF
CDR3nt: TGCAGCGTTGCGGCATCAGGGGGTGAAAAACTGTTTTTT

j_gene: TRBJ2-5
v_gene: TRBV5-1
abundance: .
d_gene: TRBD2
CDR3aa: CASSPGVSSGLQETQYF
CDR3nt: TGCGCCAGCAGCCCGGGAGTAAGTAGCGGGCTCCAAGAGACCCAGTACTTC

j_gene: TRBJ2-1
v_gene: TRBV7-2
abundance: .
d_gene: .
CDR3aa: CASSLAGGPYNEQFF
CDR3nt: TGTGCCAGCAGCTTAGCGGGAGGCCCATACAATGAGCAGTTCTTC

j_gene: TRBJ2-3
v_gene: TRBV4-1
abundance: .
d_gene: .
CDR3aa: CASSQGIAVPSTDTQYF
CDR3nt: TGCGCCAGCAGCCAAGGTATCGCGGTCCCTAGCACAGATACGCAGTATTTT

j_gene: TRBJ2-5
v_gene: TRBV7-7
abundance: .
d_gene: TRBD2
CDR3aa: CASSLVKAGGEETQYF
CDR3nt: TGTGCCAGCAGCTTAGTAAAAGCGGGAGGAGAGGAGACCCAGTACTTC

j_gene: TRBJ1-3
v_gene: TRBV5-1
abundance: .
d_gene: .
CDR3aa: CASSNPLGGATGNTIYF
CDR3nt: TGCGCCAGCAGCAACCCTTTGGGGGGGGCGACTGGAAACACCATATATTTT

j_gene: TRBJ2-1
v_gene: TRBV5-4
abundance: .
d_gene: TRBD2
CDR3aa: CASSSLAGANNEQFF
CDR3nt: TGTGCCAGCAGCTCCCTAGCGGGAGCGAACAATGAGCAGTTCTTC

j_gene: TRBJ2-1
v_gene: TRBV5-5
abundance: .
d_gene: TRBD1
CDR3aa: CASSLIGTGGSYNEQFF
CDR3nt: TGTGCCAGCAGCTTGATCGGGACAGGGGGGTCCTACAATGAGCAGTTCTTC

j_gene: TRBJ2-1
v_gene: TRBV5-1
abundance: few
d_gene: .
CDR3aa: CASSLSLANNEQFF
CDR3nt: TGCGCCAGCAGCTTGTCTCTAGCGAACAATGAGCAGTTCTTC